Following are 24 T cell receptor beta chains from one sample sequenced in a study of T cell clonotyping in hematopoietic cell transplantation. Time point described: recipient sample about 28 days before transplant, after cytoreduction. TCRdb keeps only in-frame clones here, not all; method: immunoSEQ multiplex PCR. The sample has some 29,000 clones, around three quarters seen once. Sequencing was performed on peripheral blood mononuclear cells, taken before stem cell transplant. These receptors were obtained from a woman aged 25-40 years with chronic myeloid leukemia. Some clones in this sample may be carry-over from other donors' samples.

J is TRBJ2-5 and V is TRBV5-1; no definite D call. This CDR3 region has 12 residues. The germline gives CDR1 SGHRS, CDR2 YFSETQ. Trimming cost V 2 bases and J 1 base, with 3 bases left between them. The CDR3 DNA reads as TGCGCCAGCAGCTTCACCCAAGAGACCCAGTACTTC. Amino acids: CASSFTQETQYF.

This rearrangement joins TRBV30 to TRBJ1-1; 9 positions agree with TRBD1. This CDR3 is built from 13 residues. The germline V gene has CDR1 GTSNPN and CDR2 SVGIG (reference sequence). V trimming: 3 bases; J trimming: 5 bases; junction bases outside the gene matches: 4. The CDR3 reads CAWRQGARTEAFF. The CDR3 nucleotides are TGTGCCTGGAGACAGGGGGCGAGAACTGAAGCTTTCTTT.

This chain connects TRBV2 to TRBJ2-2, with D uncertain. The CDR3 loop spans 13 amino acids. V shed 5 bases and J shed 1 base, with 5 bases lying between them. Germline V gene sequence: CDR1 SNHLY, CDR2 FYNNEI. The DNA of the CDR3 is TGTGCCAGCAGTTCAGAGAACACCGGGGAGCTGTTTTTT. This encodes CASSSENTGELFF. Drawing the rest from reference TRBV2 and TRBJ2-2, the complete variable domain is EPEVTQTPSHQVTQMGQEVILRCVPISNHLYFYWYRQILGQKVEFLVSFYNNEISEKSEIFDDQFSVERPDGSNFTLKIRSTKLEDSAMYFCASSSENTGELFFGEGSRLTVL.

The chain has TRBV7-2 and TRBJ1-2; 12 nucleotides match TRBD1. Per germline, CDR1 SGHTA and CDR2 FQGNSA. There are 17 residues in the CDR3. The ends lost 5 bases at V and 4 bases at J; junction bases unmatched: 11. The DNA of the CDR3 is TGTGCCAGCAGCAAAACCGGGACAGGGGGCGTCTTCTATGGCTACACCTTC. It codes for CASSKTGTGGVFYGYTF.

The chain is built from TRBV27 and TRBJ2-1; D is uncertain. The V end lost 8 bases, the J end lost 5 bases, and 4 bases lay between the germline ends. The CDR3 runs 10 residues. Germline values: CDR1 MNHEY, CDR2 SMNVEV (reference sequence). The CDR3 loop is CASGDNEQFF. In DNA, the CDR3 is TGTGCCAGCGGAGACAATGAGCAGTTCTTC.

The chain combines TRBV7-2 with TRBJ2-7; D remains ambiguous. This CDR3 comprises 14 residues. CDR1 is SGHTA, CDR2 FQGNSA, per germline. Trimming removed 1 base at V and 3 bases at J, with 10 bases between. The CDR3 reads CASSLGIGGYEQYF. CDR3 coding DNA: TGTGCCAGCAGCTTAGGAATAGGCGGCTACGAGCAGTACTTC.

The rearrangement uses TRBV6-1 and TRBJ2-7; a possible D gene is TRBD1 (6 bases). There are 14 residues in the CDR3. V was shortened by 3 bases and J by 3 bases, with 12 bases between the two germline ends. Germline V gene lookup returns CDR1 MNHNS and CDR2 SASEGT. The CDR3 DNA follows: TGTGCCAGCAGTGACCTGGGCAGGGGCTACGAGCAGTACGTC. Its protein is CASSDLGRGYEQYV.

This sequence joins TRBV6-5 and TRBJ1-1; unclear D gene. This CDR3 region has 14 residues. V gave up 1 base and J gave up 1 base, with 7 bases separating them. Germline V gene data show CDR1 as MNHEY and CDR2 as SVGAGI. The CDR3 spells CASSYYVANTEAFF. The CDR3 DNA sequence: TGTGCCAGCAGTTACTACGTAGCGAACACTGAAGCTTTCTTT.

This clone was counted once. CDR3 in DNA: TGTGCCTGGAGTGTAGGTCTCCTTCCCACCTTC. It encodes CAWSVGLLPTF. This chain uses TRBV30 with TRBJ1-2; no firm D call. The CDR3 length is 11 residues. Germline loops: CDR1 GTSNPN, CDR2 SVGIG (reference sequence). The ends were cut back, 0 bases at V and 13 bases at J, with 12 bases in the middle.

The CDR3 DNA sequence: TGTGCCAGCAAAACAGGGGGCGCCGGGGGTGAGGGCTACACCTTC. Its translation is CASKTGGAGGEGYTF. V gene TRBV6-1 combines with J gene TRBJ1-2, with 9 bases identical to TRBD1. Trimming removed 7 bases from V and 8 bases from J; junction bases left unmatched: 14. Germline V gives CDR1 MNHNS, CDR2 SASEGT. This CDR3 comprises 15 residues.

The chain has TRBV30 and TRBJ1-1; 10 bases are a match to TRBD1. CDR1 and CDR2 from the germline V gene are GTSNPN and SVGIG (reference sequence). V shed 0 bases, J shed 0 bases, and the junction held 7 bases outside the gene matches. The CDR3 sequence is 17 residues long. The chain's CDR3 is CAWSVRDRGIMNTEAFF. DNA of the CDR3: TGTGCCTGGAGTGTCCGGGACAGGGGTATCATGAACACTGAAGCTTTCTTT.

This clone was picked up a small number of times. The gene calls are TRBV2 and TRBJ1-2; D is unclear. This CDR3 region has 11 residues. V gave up 2 bases and J gave up 9 bases, with 7 bases separating them. In germline, CDR1 is SNHLY, CDR2 FYNNEI. This CDR3 is CASSEYDSYTF. In DNA form, the CDR3 reads TGTGCCAGCAGTGAATACGACAGCTACACCTTC.

The CDR3 nucleotides read TGTGCCAGCAGTGAATTAGGCCCACGAGAGACCCAGTACTTC. Protein: CASSELGPRETQYF. The chain recombines TRBV25-1 with TRBJ2-5; D remains ambiguous. The CDR3 has 14 residues. Germline V gene data show CDR1 as MGHDK and CDR2 as SYGVNS. Trimming removed 1 base from V and 4 bases from J, with 10 bases in between.

The table lists this clone with a few counts. This rearrangement joins TRBV2 to TRBJ1-5, with D perhaps matching TRBD1 (5 bases). The CDR3 sequence is 16 residues long. Germline V gene sequence: CDR1 SNHLY, CDR2 FYNNEI. V lost 6 bases to trimming and J lost 0 bases, with 15 bases between them. The CDR3 nucleotides are TGTGCCAGCAGCGCTTTGGGGCAGGATAGCAATCAGCCCCAGCATTTT. It translates to CASSALGQDSNQPQHF. Drawing the rest from reference TRBV2 and TRBJ1-5, the complete variable domain is EPEVTQTPSHQVTQMGQEVILRCVPISNHLYFYWYRQILGQKVEFLVSFYNNEISEKSEIFDDQFSVERPDGSNFTLKIRSTKLEDSAMYFCASSALGQDSNQPQHFGDGTRLSIL.

This clone was counted between two and nine times. The J gene is TRBJ1-5, the V gene TRBV10-2; no definite D call. The V gene's germline CDR1 is WSHSY and CDR2 SAAADI. The CDR3 sequence is 12 residues long. V was cut by 7 bases and J by 0 bases, with 4 bases left in between. Written as DNA, the CDR3 is TGCGCCAGCAAGTATAGCAATCAGCCCCAGCATTTT. It is translated as CASKYSNQPQHF.

V and J are TRBV20-1 and TRBJ1-2, with unresolved D. V gave up 6 bases and J gave up 6 bases, with 8 bases separating them. The V gene's germline CDR1 is DFQATT and CDR2 SNEGSKA (reference sequence). CDR3 length equals 10 residues. CDR3 protein: CSASLDGYTF. In nucleotides, the CDR3 is TGCAGTGCCTCCTTGGATGGCTACACCTTC.

The J gene is TRBJ1-5, the V gene TRBV30; no definite D call. The CDR3 has 13 amino acids. CDR1 is GTSNPN and CDR2 is SVGIG in the germline V gene (reference sequence). With 2 bases removed from V and 5 bases from J, the gap between germline ends came to 10 bases. The CDR3: CAWSSHLDQPQHF. The CDR3 nucleotides read TGTGCCTGGAGTTCACACCTTGATCAGCCCCAGCATTTT.

The chain employs TRBV6-5 and TRBJ2-1; weak D call: TRBD2 (6 bases). Per the germline V gene, CDR1 is MNHEY and CDR2 is SVGAGI. Deletions cut 6 bases from V and 0 bases from J, with 12 bases between. The CDR3 length is 15 residues. CDR3 sequence: CASSPGGSSYNEQFF. CDR3 sequence (DNA): TGTGCCAGCAGCCCTGGGGGGAGCTCCTACAATGAGCAGTTCTTC.

There are a few counts of this clone. The rearrangement joins TRBV7-9 to TRBJ2-5; TRBD1 matches 9 bases. CDR1 is SEHNR and CDR2 is FQNEAQ in the germline V gene (reference sequence). This CDR3 is built from 15 residues. V dropped 3 bases and J dropped 0; count of bases not matched to a gene: 2. The CDR3: CASSFGDRDQETQYF. Here the CDR3 DNA reads TGTGCCAGCAGCTTCGGGGACAGGGACCAAGAGACCCAGTACTTC.

The chain uses TRBV7-9 and TRBJ2-7; the D gene is possibly TRBD1 (5 bases). The V end was cut by 0 bases, the J end by 6 bases, with 6 bases between. Germline lookup yields CDR1 SEHNR and CDR2 FQNEAQ (reference sequence). There are 12 residues in the CDR3. The chain's CDR3 is CASSLAQGEQYF. CDR3 nucleotide sequence: TGTGCCAGCAGCTTAGCCCAGGGCGAGCAGTACTTC.

The J gene is TRBJ2-5, the V gene TRBV29-1; no firm D call. This CDR3 spans 13 amino acids. Germline V gives CDR1 SQVTM, CDR2 ANQGSEA. V lost 3 bases and J lost 4, with 12 bases in between. The CDR3: CSVDGPWGETQYF. CDR3 in DNA: TGCAGCGTTGATGGGCCCTGGGGAGAGACCCAGTACTTC.

The sample holds one count of this clone. The chain joins TRBV5-6 to TRBJ1-2; D remains ambiguous. Germline lookup yields CDR1 SGHDT and CDR2 YYEEEE. Trimming pared 0 bases from V and 5 bases from J, leaving 5 bases between. The CDR3 length is 12 residues. In DNA, the CDR3 is TGTGCCAGCAGCTTGGCACAGTATGGCTACACCTTC. Encoded protein: CASSLAQYGYTF.

This chain connects TRBV19 to TRBJ2-2; TRBD1 is a possible D gene (6 bases). Per germline, CDR1 LNHDA and CDR2 SQIVND (reference sequence). V lost 11 bases to trimming and J lost 3 bases, with 22 bases between them. CDR3 length: 16 amino acids. The CDR3, as DNA: TGTGCCTCCAGGGTCCGGGACACGGGGCACACCGGGGAGCTGTTTTTT. Protein product: CASRVRDTGHTGELFF. Full variable domain (remainder filled in from reference TRBV19 and TRBJ2-2): DGGITQSPKYLFRKEGQNVTLSCEQNLNHDAMYWYRQDPGQGLRLIYYSQIVNDFQKGDIAEGYSVSREKKESFPLTVTSAQKNPTAFYLCASRVRDTGHTGELFFGEGSRLTVL.

The count of this clone is one. The rearrangement joins TRBV30 to TRBJ1-2; D may be TRBD1 (5 bases). Trimming left V 0 bases short and J 9 bases short, with 14 bases between. Germline V gives CDR1 GTSNPN, CDR2 SVGIG (reference sequence). The CDR3 length is 13 residues. The CDR3 bases are TGTGCCTGGAGTGTGGGGCCGCGGGCGAGCTACACCTTC. It translates to CAWSVGPRASYTF.